The 20 T cell receptor beta chains given below trace back to one sample, sequenced in a study of cytomegalovirus exposure and HLA in healthy donors. Researchers ran the PCR with 60 Vbeta and 13 Jbeta primers. Clones were sequenced by immunoSEQ multiplex PCR, and TCRdb holds only the in-frame ones, with some missing. The sample lists fewer than 350,000 clones; 70% to 90% were seen once. The sequenced material came from PBMCs. These receptors were obtained from a young woman in good health and CMV-seronegative.

The chain links TRBV6-1 to TRBJ1-5, with D perhaps matching TRBD1 (5 bases). CDR3 size: 13 residues. The germline V and J ends were trimmed by 6 bases and 7 bases, with 13 bases remaining between them. Germline-derived CDR1 and CDR2 are MNHNS and SASEGT. CDR3 sequence reads: CASRVQVRQPQHF. For the CDR3, the DNA is TGTGCCAGCAGGGTACAGGTTAGGCAGCCCCAGCATTTT.

The chain joins TRBV7-2 to TRBJ2-7, with 7 bases lining up with TRBD2. Unmatched junction bases numbered 6, after V lost 4 bases and J lost 0 bases. CDR3 length: 15 amino acids. Germline V CDR1 and CDR2: SGHTA, FQGNSA. The DNA for the CDR3 is TGTGCCAGCAGCTCTCTAGCGGAGAGCTCCTACGAGCAGTACTTC. Translated, it gives CASSSLAESSYEQYF.

The chain has TRBV2 and TRBJ2-2; no reliable D call. Germline loops: CDR1 SNHLY, CDR2 FYNNEI. The CDR3 is 14 amino acids. Trimming removed 4 bases at V and 4 bases at J, with 10 bases between. The CDR3 sequence: CASSASVSTGELFF. CDR3 in DNA: TGTGCCAGCAGTGCTTCTGTGAGCACCGGGGAGCTGTTTTTT.

The chain carries TRBV5-4 and TRBJ2-2, with TRBD1 matching over 9 bases. This CDR3 is 15 amino acids long. Germline V CDR1 and CDR2: SGHNT, YYREEE (reference sequence). V was pared by 4 bases and J by 3 bases, with 4 bases of the junction left unmatched. CDR3 in DNA: TGTGCCAGCAGCCCTGGACAGGGGTACACCGGGGAGCTGTTTTTT. Its translation is CASSPGQGYTGELFF.

The chain carries TRBV4-2 and TRBJ2-2; the D is unclear. The germline V and J ends were trimmed by 3 bases and 6 bases, with 8 bases remaining between them. The V gene's germline CDR1 is LGHNA and CDR2 YNFKEQ. The CDR3 runs 13 residues. The CDR3 is CASSQVEPGELFF. In DNA form, the CDR3 reads TGTGCCAGCAGCCAGGTGGAGCCCGGGGAGCTGTTTTTT.

The V and J genes are TRBV10-3 and TRBJ2-7, with 8 bases identical to TRBD2. Germline V gene data show CDR1 as ENHRY and CDR2 as SYGVKD. Losses at the gene ends were 6 bases for V and 2 bases for J; bases not matched to a gene: 6. This CDR3 comprises 14 residues. The CDR3 DNA is TGTGCCATCAGCCCGGGACTAGGTGCCTACGAGCAGTACTTC. Protein sequence: CAISPGLGAYEQYF.

This chain links TRBV7-3 with TRBJ1-2; D not certain. CDR1 is SGHTA, CDR2 FQGTGA, per germline. V shed 5 bases and J shed 4 bases, with 11 bases lying between them. CDR3 size: 13 residues. For the CDR3, the DNA is TGTGCCAGCAGCCCCTCGGCGGGCTATGGCTACACCTTC. Residues: CASSPSAGYGYTF. Full variable domain (rest looked up from reference TRBV7-3 and TRBJ1-2): GAGVSQTPSNKVTEKGKYVELRCDPISGHTALYWYRQSLGQGPEFLIYFQGTGAADDSGLPNDRFFAVRPEGSVSTLKIQRTERGDSAVYLCASSPSAGYGYTFGSGTRLTVV.

CDR3 sequence reads: CASTRVLTGSLNTGELFF. Here the CDR3 DNA reads TGTGCCAGCACGAGGGTACTGACAGGGTCCTTGAACACCGGGGAGCTGTTTTTT. This sequence joins TRBV2 and TRBJ2-2, with 7 bases that match TRBD1. Trimming removed 7 bases from V and 1 base from J; junction bases left unmatched: 15. CDR1 is SNHLY, CDR2 FYNNEI, per germline. This CDR3 comprises 18 residues.

Comments on this clone: At one end, the junction sequence differs from germline, possibly due to a read error. The chain has TRBV7-9 and TRBJ1-1; D not certain. The CDR3 has 14 residues. From germline, CDR1 is SEHNR and CDR2 FQNEAQ (reference sequence). The CDR3 DNA follows: TGTTCCAGCAGCTTCGAGAGCTTGAACACTGAAGCTTTCTTT. Its translation is CSSSFESLNTEAFF.

The V gene is TRBV6-1, the J gene TRBJ2-3; 12 positions agree with TRBD2. This CDR3 is 15 amino acids long. J gave up 1 base and V 6 bases, and 2 bases lay outside the gene matches. Germline V gene data show CDR1 as MNHNS and CDR2 as SASEGT. The CDR3 loop reads CASSRLAGGTDTQYF. The CDR3 bases are TGTGCCAGCAGCCGACTAGCGGGGGGCACAGATACGCAGTATTTT.

This chain joins TRBV6-6 and TRBJ2-7; 8 nucleotides line up with TRBD1. The length of the CDR3 is 16 residues. Germline V gives CDR1 MNHNY, CDR2 SVGAGI (reference sequence). V lost 6 bases, J lost 0 bases, and 10 bases stayed unmatched. The CDR3 coding sequence is TGTGCCAGCAGGACTGGACAGGGTCGAAGCTCCTACGAGCAGTACTTC. This sequence encodes CASRTGQGRSSYEQYF.

The chain is built from TRBV29-1 and TRBJ2-3, with D tentatively TRBD2 (6 bases). The germline V gene has CDR1 SQVTM and CDR2 ANQGSEA. CDR3 length: 15 residues. V was cut by 4 bases and J by 4 bases, with 18 bases left in between. Here the CDR3 reads CSVVGLRRGADTQYF. Here the CDR3 DNA reads TGCAGCGTTGTGGGGTTAAGGAGGGGCGCAGATACGCAGTATTTT.

V and J are TRBV27 and TRBJ1-3; TRBD1 matches at 7 bases. Germline loops: CDR1 MNHEY, CDR2 SMNVEV (reference sequence). J gave up 1 base and V 4 bases, and 4 bases lay outside the gene matches. The CDR3 length is 15 residues. In nucleotides, the CDR3 is TGTGCCAGCAGTTCTGGGACAGTTTCTGGAAACACCATATATTTT. This translates into CASSSGTVSGNTIYF.

The chain carries TRBV4-2 and TRBJ2-3; 10 bases agree with TRBD1. Germline CDR1 and CDR2: LGHNA and YNFKEQ. Trimming removed 3 bases from V and 5 bases from J; junction bases left unmatched: 2. The CDR3 has 14 residues. The CDR3 loop is CASSHGTGEDTQYF. As DNA, the CDR3 is TGTGCCAGCAGCCATGGGACAGGGGAAGATACGCAGTATTTT.

The gene calls are TRBV11-3 and TRBJ2-1, with D perhaps TRBD2 (5 bases). Germline V gives CDR1 SGHNT, CDR2 YENEEA. There are 13 residues in the CDR3. Trimming took off 5 bases at V and 8 bases at J, with 13 bases between the two ends. CDR3 DNA sequence: TGTGCCAGCAGCGCCTCGGCGGAGGATGAGCAGTTCTTC. Its translation: CASSASAEDEQFF.

About this clone: Additional DNA sequences in this sample encode the identical CDR3. The chain employs TRBV5-6 and TRBJ1-1; no reliable D call. This CDR3 has 12 residues. Trimming took off 1 base at V and 5 bases at J, with 6 bases between the two ends. Per the germline V gene, CDR1 is SGHDT and CDR2 is YYEEEE. DNA for the CDR3: TGTGCCAGCAGCTTGAGCGGGACTGAAGCTTTCTTT. Its protein product is CASSLSGTEAFF.

The chain joins TRBV27 to TRBJ1-2; 9 nucleotides line up with TRBD1. The CDR3 runs to 14 residues. Germline-derived CDR1 and CDR2 are MNHEY and SMNVEV (reference sequence). V shed 4 bases, J shed 8 bases, and the junction held 8 bases outside the gene matches. CDR3 residues: CASSYTGGGGGYTF. CDR3 coding DNA: TGTGCCAGCAGTTACACAGGGGGCGGGGGAGGCTACACCTTC.

V and J are TRBV2 and TRBJ2-3; 13 bases map to TRBD2. The V gene's germline CDR1 is SNHLY and CDR2 FYNNEI. This CDR3 contains 16 residues. V lost 7 bases to trimming and J lost 1 base; unmatched junction nucleotides: 5. CDR3 nucleotide sequence: TGTGCCAGCACTTACACTAGCGGGGGGGGCACAGATACGCAGTATTTT. Its translation is CASTYTSGGGTDTQYF.

This clone was counted between two and nine times. This sequence joins TRBV5-1 and TRBJ2-7, with 9 bases that match TRBD2. The ends lost 0 bases at V and 6 bases at J; junction bases unmatched: 10. Germline assignment: CDR1 SGHRS and CDR2 YFSETQ. This CDR3 region has 16 residues. CDR3 protein: CASSLEGGGGMGEQYF. The CDR3 nucleotides read TGCGCCAGCAGCTTGGAAGGCGGGGGGGGTATGGGCGAGCAGTACTTC.

V is TRBV19 and J is TRBJ2-5; D gene uncertain. V lost 3 bases to trimming and J lost 5 bases, with 10 bases between them. Germline V gene data show CDR1 as LNHDA and CDR2 as SQIVND (reference sequence). The CDR3 loop spans 13 amino acids. The CDR3 region has the DNA TGTGCCAGTAGTATGGTAGTCTGGGAGACCCAGTACTTC. Protein: CASSMVVWETQYF.